The sequence of this T cell receptor (beta chain) was determined in a study of technical replicates of blood from a few donors. Assay used: immunoSEQ multiplex PCR; TCRdb lists only in-frame clones, some missing. The sample includes over 25,000 clones, around nine tenths seen only once; the top ten take approximately 4%. The CDR3 length is 15 residues. V was shortened by 6 bases and J by 4 bases, with 13 bases between the two germline ends. Germline loops: CDR1 MNHEY, CDR2 SVGAGI. This clone was detected only once. The gene calls are TRBV6-5 and TRBJ1-6, with D tentatively TRBD1 (6 bases). This TCR was sampled from a human donor in good health. Some clones in this sample may be carry-over from other donors' samples. The sample taken for sequencing was PBMCs. The CDR3 loop reads CASRLGHAYNSPLHF. DNA of the CDR3: TGTGCCAGCAGATTGGGACATGCTTATAATTCACCCCTCCACTTT.